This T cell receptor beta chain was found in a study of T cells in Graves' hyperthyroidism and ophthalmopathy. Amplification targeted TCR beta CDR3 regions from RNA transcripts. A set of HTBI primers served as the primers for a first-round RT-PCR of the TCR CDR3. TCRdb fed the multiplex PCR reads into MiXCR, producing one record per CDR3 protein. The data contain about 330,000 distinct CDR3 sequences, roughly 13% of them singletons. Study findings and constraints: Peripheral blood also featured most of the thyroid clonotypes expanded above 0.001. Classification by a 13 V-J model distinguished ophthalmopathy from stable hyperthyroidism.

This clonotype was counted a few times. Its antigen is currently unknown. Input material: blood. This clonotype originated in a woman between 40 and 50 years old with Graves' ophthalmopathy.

The CDR3 DNA is TGCAGTGCTAGAGACCTACTGGGAGTAGCCAAAAACATTCAGTACTTC. Its translation is CSARDLLGVAKNIQYF. V and J are TRBV20-1 and TRBJ2-4; TRBD2 is a possible D gene (5 bases). The CDR3 contains 16 residues. The germline gives CDR1 DFQATT, CDR2 SNEGSKA (reference sequence). Trimming left V 0 bases short and J 0 bases short, with 12 bases between.